Shown below are 10 T cell receptor beta chains from a single sample sequenced in a study of beta chain features in type 1 diabetes. Expressed TCRB transcripts got sequenced, as all isolated RNA was reverse transcribed. Using immunoSEQ multiplex PCR, the repertoire was profiled, and TCRdb retains in-frame clones only, with some absent. The sample shows 400,000 to 550,000 clones, 10% to 12% of them seen only once. Sequenced: naive CD4+ T cells from blood. All receptors come from a woman aged 18-30 years in good health.

This clone was seen more than once but under ten times. The rearrangement joins TRBV23-1 to TRBJ1-5, with D unclear. TRBV23-1 has ORF status, its function being uncertain. This CDR3 is 15 amino acids long. V gave up 7 bases and J gave up 9 bases, with 22 bases separating them. In DNA form, the CDR3 reads TGCGCCAGCAAAGGAGAGAGGGTTGGCGTGCGGCCCCAGCATTTT. Translation gives CASKGERVGVRPQHF.

This chain connects TRBV9 to TRBJ2-1; D may be TRBD2 (6 bases). Germline V gene lookup returns CDR1 SGDLS and CDR2 YYNGEE. Trimming took 4 bases from V and 0 from J, leaving 17 bases between them. CDR3 size: 17 residues. DNA for the CDR3: TGTGCCAGCAGCCCCCGGCTATCGGGAGTCTCCTACAATGAGCAGTTCTTC. Encoded protein: CASSPRLSGVSYNEQFF. Together with reference TRBV9 and TRBJ2-1, the CDR3 gives the full variable domain: DSGVTQTPKHLITATGQRVTLRCSPRSGDLSVYWYQQSLDQGLQFLIQYYNGEERAKGNILERFSAQQFPDLHSELNLSSLELGDSALYFCASSPRLSGVSYNEQFFGPGTRLTVL.

The chain uses TRBV14 and TRBJ1-2, with D unresolved. In germline, CDR1 is SGHDN, CDR2 FVKESK. The CDR3 runs 13 residues. V lost 4 bases to trimming and J lost 3 bases, with 9 bases between them. The CDR3 DNA reads as TGTGCCAGCAGCCCAGATTTGTACTATGGCTACACCTTC. Protein sequence: CASSPDLYYGYTF.

A few counts support this clone. The chain carries TRBV29-1 and TRBJ2-3, with a weak D call TRBD2 (6 bases). The CDR3 runs to 14 residues. The germline gives CDR1 SQVTM, CDR2 ANQGSEA. V shed 6 bases and J shed 4 bases, with 17 bases lying between them. CDR3 residues: CSVGGGHRADTQYF. The CDR3 DNA is TGCAGCGTCGGGGGAGGACATCGCGCAGATACGCAGTATTTT.

With regard to this clone: The same CDR3 can be traced to other DNA sequences in this sample. The J gene is TRBJ1-2, the V gene TRBV29-1; D is unclear. Trimming pared 6 bases from V and 6 bases from J, leaving 11 bases between. The CDR3 is 11 residues long. The V gene's germline CDR1 is SQVTM and CDR2 ANQGSEA. CDR3 nucleotides: TGCAGCGTGAGGCAGGTCGATGGCTACACCTTC. This encodes CSVRQVDGYTF. Full variable domain (remainder filled in from reference TRBV29-1 and TRBJ1-2): SAVISQKPSRDICQRGTSLTIQCQVDSQVTMMFWYRQQPGQSLTLIATANQGSEATYESGFVIDKFPISRPNLTFSTLTVSNMSPEDSSIYLCSVRQVDGYTFGSGTRLTVV.

This clone has a handful of counts. The chain joins TRBV7-9 to TRBJ2-1; D gene ambiguous. This CDR3 contains 11 residues. Germline CDR1 and CDR2: SEHNR and FQNEAQ (reference sequence). The V end lost 2 bases, the J end lost 8 bases, and 4 bases lay between the germline ends. CDR3 bases: TGTGCCAGCAGCTTATGGGATGAGCAGTTCTTC. Encoded protein: CASSLWDEQFF.

The chain recombines TRBV7-2 with TRBJ2-5, with 10 bases lining up with TRBD2. Germline CDR1 reads SGHTA; CDR2 reads FQGNSA. The CDR3 is 14 residues long. Trimming cost V 3 bases and J 5 bases; bases outside gene matches: 3. Here the CDR3 DNA reads TGTGCCAGCAGCTTTAGCGGGAGGCGGGAGACCCAGTACTTC. The encoded protein is CASSFSGRRETQYF.

This clone occurred a few times. V and J are TRBV7-3 and TRBJ2-2; D ambiguous. The germline CDR1 and CDR2 sequences are SGHTA and FQGTGA. The CDR3 is 12 residues long. V lost 5 bases and J 7 bases, leaving 8 bases between the germline ends. The CDR3 bases are TGTGCCAGCAGCCTGGAGCACGGGGAGCTGTTTTTT. It specifies CASSLEHGELFF. Variable domain in full (rest from reference TRBV7-3 and TRBJ2-2): GAGVSQTPSNKVTEKGKYVELRCDPISGHTALYWYRQSLGQGPEFLIYFQGTGAADDSGLPNDRFFAVRPEGSVSTLKIQRTERGDSAVYLCASSLEHGELFFGEGSRLTVL.

The chain uses TRBV7-2 and TRBJ2-5; either TRBD1 or TRBD2 may supply D (5 bases each). The germline gives CDR1 SGHTA, CDR2 FQGNSA. The length of the CDR3 is 16 residues. The V and J ends lost 1 base and 1 base respectively, with 13 bases between them. The chain's CDR3 is CASSLVGTEPQETQYF. CDR3 DNA sequence: TGTGCCAGCAGCTTAGTTGGGACGGAGCCCCAAGAGACCCAGTACTTC.

The sample holds a few counts of this clone. V and J are TRBV29-1 and TRBJ1-1, with 7 nucleotides matching TRBD1. The CDR3 covers 14 residues. Looked up from germline, CDR1 is SQVTM and CDR2 is ANQGSEA. V gave up 1 base and J gave up 0 bases; unmatched junction bases: 2. The CDR3 spells CSVEGRGMNTEAFF. In DNA, the CDR3 is TGCAGCGTTGAAGGCAGGGGGATGAACACTGAAGCTTTCTTT.